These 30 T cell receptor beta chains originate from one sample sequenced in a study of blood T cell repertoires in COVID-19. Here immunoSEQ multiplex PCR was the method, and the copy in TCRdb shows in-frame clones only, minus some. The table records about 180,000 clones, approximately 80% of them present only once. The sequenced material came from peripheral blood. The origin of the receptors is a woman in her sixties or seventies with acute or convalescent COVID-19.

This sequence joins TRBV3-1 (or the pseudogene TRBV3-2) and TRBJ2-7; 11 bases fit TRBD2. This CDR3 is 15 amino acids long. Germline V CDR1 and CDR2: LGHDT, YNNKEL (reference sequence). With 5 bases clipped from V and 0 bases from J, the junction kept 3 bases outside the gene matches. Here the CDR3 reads CASSFGTSGSYEQYF. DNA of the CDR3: TGTGCCAGCAGCTTCGGGACTAGCGGCTCCTACGAGCAGTACTTC.

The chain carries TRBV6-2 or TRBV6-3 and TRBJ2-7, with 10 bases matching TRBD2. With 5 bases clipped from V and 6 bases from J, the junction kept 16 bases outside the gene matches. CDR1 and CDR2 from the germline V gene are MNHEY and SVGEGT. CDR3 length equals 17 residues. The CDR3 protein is CASSPHLLAGIIREQYF. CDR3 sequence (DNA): TGTGCCAGCAGTCCACATCTACTAGCGGGGATTATCCGCGAGCAGTACTTC.

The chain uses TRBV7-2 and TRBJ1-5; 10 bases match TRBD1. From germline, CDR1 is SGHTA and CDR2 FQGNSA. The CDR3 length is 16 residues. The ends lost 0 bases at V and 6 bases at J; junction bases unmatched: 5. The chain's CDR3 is CASSLAGTGVSQPQHF. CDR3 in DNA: TGTGCCAGCAGCTTAGCGGGGACAGGGGTTAGTCAGCCCCAGCATTTT.

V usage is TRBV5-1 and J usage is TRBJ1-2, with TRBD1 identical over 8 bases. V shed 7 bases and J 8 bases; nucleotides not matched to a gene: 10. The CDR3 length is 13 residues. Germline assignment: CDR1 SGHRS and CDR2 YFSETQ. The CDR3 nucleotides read TGCGCCAGCGGAGGACAGGGTAATTTAGGCTACACCTTC. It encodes CASGGQGNLGYTF.

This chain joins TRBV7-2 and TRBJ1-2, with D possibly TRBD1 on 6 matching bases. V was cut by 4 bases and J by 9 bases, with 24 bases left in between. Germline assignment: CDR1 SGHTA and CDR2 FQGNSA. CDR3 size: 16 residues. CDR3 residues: CASSSSFGGGVRSYTF. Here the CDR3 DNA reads TGTGCCAGCAGCTCGAGTTTTGGAGGGGGGGTAAGGAGCTACACCTTC. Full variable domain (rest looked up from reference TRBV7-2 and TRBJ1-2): GAGVSQSPSNKVTEKGKDVELRCDPISGHTALYWYRQSLGQGLEFLIYFQGNSAPDKSGLPSDRFSAERTGGSVSTLTIQRTQQEDSAVYLCASSSSFGGGVRSYTFGSGTRLTVV.

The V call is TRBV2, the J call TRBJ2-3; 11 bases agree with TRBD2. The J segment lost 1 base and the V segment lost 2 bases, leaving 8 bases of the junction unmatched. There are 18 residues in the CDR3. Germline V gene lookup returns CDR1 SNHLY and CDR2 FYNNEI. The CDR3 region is CASSEIWSGLAGTDTQYF. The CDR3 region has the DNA TGTGCCAGCAGTGAAATTTGGTCGGGACTAGCGGGCACAGATACGCAGTATTTT.

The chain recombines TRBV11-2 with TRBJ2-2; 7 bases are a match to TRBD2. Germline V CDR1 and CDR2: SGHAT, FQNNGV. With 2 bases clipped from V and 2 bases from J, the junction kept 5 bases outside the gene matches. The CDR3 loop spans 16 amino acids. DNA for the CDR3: TGTGCCAGCAGCTTAACCGCGGGGGACAACACCGGGGAGCTGTTTTTT. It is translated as CASSLTAGDNTGELFF.

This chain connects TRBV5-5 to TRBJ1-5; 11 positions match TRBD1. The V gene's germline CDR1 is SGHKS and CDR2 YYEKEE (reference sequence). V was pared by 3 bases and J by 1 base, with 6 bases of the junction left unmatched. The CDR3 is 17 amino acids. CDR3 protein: CASSWGQGGLSNQPQHF. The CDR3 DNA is TGTGCCAGCAGCTGGGGACAGGGGGGATTGAGCAATCAGCCCCAGCATTTT.

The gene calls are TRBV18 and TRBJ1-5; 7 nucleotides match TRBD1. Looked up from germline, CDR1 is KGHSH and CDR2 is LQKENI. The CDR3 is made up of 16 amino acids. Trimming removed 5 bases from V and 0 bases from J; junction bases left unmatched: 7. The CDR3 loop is CASSEGQTYSNQPQHF. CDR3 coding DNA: TGTGCCAGCTCAGAGGGACAGACATATAGCAATCAGCCCCAGCATTTT.

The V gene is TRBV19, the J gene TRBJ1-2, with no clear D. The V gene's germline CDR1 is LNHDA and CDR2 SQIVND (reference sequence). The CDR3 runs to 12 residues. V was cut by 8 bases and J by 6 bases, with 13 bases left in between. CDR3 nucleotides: TGTGCCAGTTGGCCGGGAGGCGATGGCTACACCTTC. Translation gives CASWPGGDGYTF.

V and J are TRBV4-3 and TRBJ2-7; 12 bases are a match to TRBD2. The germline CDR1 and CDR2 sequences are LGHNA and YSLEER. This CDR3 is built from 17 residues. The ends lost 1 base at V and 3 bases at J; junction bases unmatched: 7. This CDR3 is CASSQGYGTSGLYEQYF. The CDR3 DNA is TGCGCCAGCAGCCAAGGTTACGGGACTAGCGGGCTCTACGAGCAGTACTTC.

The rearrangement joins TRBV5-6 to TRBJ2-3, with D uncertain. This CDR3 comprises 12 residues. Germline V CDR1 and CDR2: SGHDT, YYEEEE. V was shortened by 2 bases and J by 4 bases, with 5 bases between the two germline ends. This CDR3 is CASSLTPDTQYF. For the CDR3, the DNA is TGTGCCAGCAGCTTAACTCCAGATACGCAGTATTTT.

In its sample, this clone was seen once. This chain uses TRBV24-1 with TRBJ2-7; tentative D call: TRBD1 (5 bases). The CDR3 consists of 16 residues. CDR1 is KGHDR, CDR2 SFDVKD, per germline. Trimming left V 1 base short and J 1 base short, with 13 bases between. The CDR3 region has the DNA TGTGCCACCAGTGATTTTTCGAAGGCAGGGTCCTACGAGCAGTACTTC. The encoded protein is CATSDFSKAGSYEQYF.

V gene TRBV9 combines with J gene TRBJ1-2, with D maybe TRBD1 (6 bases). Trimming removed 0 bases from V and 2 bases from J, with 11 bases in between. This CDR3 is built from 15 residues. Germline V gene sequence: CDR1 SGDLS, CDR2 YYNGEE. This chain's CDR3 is CASSVDGDTNYGYTF. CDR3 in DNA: TGTGCCAGCAGCGTAGATGGGGACACCAACTATGGCTACACCTTC.

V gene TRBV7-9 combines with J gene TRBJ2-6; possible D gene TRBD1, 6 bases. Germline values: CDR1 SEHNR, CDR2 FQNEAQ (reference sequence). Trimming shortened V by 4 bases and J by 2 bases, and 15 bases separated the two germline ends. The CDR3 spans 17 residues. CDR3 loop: CASSSRDTVPGANVLTF. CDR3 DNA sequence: TGTGCCAGCAGCTCCCGGGACACCGTCCCTGGGGCCAACGTCCTGACTTTC.

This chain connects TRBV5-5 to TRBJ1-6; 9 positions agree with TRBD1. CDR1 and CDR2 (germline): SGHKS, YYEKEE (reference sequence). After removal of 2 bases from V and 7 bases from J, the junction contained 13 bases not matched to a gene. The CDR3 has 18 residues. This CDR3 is CASSFTPSTGGVNSPLHF. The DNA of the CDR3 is TGTGCCAGCAGCTTCACCCCCTCAACAGGGGGCGTAAATTCACCCCTCCACTTT.

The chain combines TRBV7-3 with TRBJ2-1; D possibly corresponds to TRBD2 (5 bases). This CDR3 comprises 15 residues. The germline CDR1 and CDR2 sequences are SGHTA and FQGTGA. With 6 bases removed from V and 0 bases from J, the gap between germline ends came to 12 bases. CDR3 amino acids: CASSSPGSSYNEQFF. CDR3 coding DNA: TGTGCCAGCAGTTCACCTGGGAGCTCCTACAATGAGCAGTTCTTC.

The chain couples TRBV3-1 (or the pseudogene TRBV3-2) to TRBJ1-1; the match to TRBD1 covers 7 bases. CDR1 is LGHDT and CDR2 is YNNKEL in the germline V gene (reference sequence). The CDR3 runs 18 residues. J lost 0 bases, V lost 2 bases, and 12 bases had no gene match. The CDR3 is CASSQPTGDRSMNTEAFF. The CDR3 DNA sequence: TGTGCCAGCAGCCAACCTACAGGGGATAGGTCCATGAACACTGAAGCTTTCTTT.

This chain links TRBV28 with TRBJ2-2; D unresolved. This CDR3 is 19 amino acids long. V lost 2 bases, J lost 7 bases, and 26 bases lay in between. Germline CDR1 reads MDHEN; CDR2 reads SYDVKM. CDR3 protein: CASSLHSAPGFPLSGELFF. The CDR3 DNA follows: TGTGCCAGCAGTTTACATTCCGCCCCGGGTTTTCCTTTGAGCGGGGAGCTGTTTTTT.

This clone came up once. CDR3 protein: CASSNAGTAGNTIYF. DNA of the CDR3: TGTGCCAGCAGTAACGCCGGGACAGCTGGAAACACCATATATTTT. The rearrangement uses TRBV6-5 and TRBJ1-3; 7 bases agree with TRBD1. In germline, CDR1 is MNHEY, CDR2 SVGAGI. J was trimmed by 2 bases and V by 5 bases; bases with no gene match: 6. This CDR3 contains 15 residues.

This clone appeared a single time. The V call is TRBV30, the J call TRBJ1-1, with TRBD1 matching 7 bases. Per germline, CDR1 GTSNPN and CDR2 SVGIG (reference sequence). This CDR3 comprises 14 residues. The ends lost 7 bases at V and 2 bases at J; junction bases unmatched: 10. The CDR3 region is CAYKGQATNTEAFF. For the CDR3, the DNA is TGTGCCTACAAAGGACAGGCAACAAACACTGAAGCTTTCTTT.

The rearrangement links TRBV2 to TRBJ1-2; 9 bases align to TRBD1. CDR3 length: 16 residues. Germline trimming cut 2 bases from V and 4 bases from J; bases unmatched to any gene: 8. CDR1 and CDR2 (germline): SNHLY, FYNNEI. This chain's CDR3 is CASSESGDRARYGYTF. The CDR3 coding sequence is TGTGCCAGCAGTGAATCGGGGGACAGGGCCCGCTATGGCTACACCTTC.

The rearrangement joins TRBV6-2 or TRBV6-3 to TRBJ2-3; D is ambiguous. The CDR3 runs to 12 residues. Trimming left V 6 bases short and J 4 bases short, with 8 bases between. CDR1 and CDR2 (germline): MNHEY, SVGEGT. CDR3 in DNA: TGTGCCAGCAGCCAGACATCAGATACGCAGTATTTT. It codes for CASSQTSDTQYF.

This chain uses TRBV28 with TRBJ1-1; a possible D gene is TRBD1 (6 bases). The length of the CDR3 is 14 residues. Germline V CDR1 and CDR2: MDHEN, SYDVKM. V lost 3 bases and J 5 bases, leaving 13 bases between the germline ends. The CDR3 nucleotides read TGTGCCAGCAGTTTGCAACAGGGCGGTACTGAAGCTTTCTTT. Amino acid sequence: CASSLQQGGTEAFF.

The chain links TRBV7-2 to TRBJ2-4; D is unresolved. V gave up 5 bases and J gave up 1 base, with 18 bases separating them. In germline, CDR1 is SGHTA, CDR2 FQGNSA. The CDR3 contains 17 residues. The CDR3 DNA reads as TGTGCCAGCAGCCCCCGGCGTGCCCCCGGGGCCAAAAACATTCAGTACTTC. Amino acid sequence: CASSPRRAPGAKNIQYF.

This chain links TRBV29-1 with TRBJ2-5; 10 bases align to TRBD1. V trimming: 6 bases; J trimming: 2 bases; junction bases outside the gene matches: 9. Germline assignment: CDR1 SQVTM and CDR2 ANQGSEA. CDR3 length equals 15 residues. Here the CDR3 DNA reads TGCAGCGTAGGCGGACAGGGGGGATTTCAAGAGACCCAGTACTTC. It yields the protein CSVGGQGGFQETQYF.

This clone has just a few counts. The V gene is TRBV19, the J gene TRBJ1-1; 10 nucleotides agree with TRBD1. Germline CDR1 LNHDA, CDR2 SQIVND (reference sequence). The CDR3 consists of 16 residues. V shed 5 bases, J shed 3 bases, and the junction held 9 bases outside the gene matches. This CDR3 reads CASSPRQGARDTEAFF. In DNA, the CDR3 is TGTGCCAGTAGTCCACGACAGGGGGCGAGGGACACTGAAGCTTTCTTT.

CDR3 loop: CASPVRTQHF. The CDR3 bases are TGTGCCAGCCCAGTGAGGACCCAGCATTTT. The V call is TRBV2, the J call TRBJ1-5; D is unclear. This CDR3 contains 10 residues. V dropped 8 bases and J dropped 11 bases, with 10 bases sitting between them. Per the germline V gene, CDR1 is SNHLY and CDR2 is FYNNEI.

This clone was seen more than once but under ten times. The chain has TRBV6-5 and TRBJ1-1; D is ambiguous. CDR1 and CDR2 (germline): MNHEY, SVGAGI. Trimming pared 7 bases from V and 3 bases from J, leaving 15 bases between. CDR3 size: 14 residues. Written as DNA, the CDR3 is TGTGCCAGCACCCCACCTCGTCCGGACACTGAAGCTTTCTTT. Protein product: CASTPPRPDTEAFF.

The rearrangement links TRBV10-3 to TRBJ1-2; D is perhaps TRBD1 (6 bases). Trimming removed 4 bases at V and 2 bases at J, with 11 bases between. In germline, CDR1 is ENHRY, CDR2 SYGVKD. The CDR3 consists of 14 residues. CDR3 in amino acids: CAISAADRNYGYTF. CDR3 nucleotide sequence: TGTGCCATCAGTGCCGCGGACAGAAACTATGGCTACACCTTC.